The entry below describes one T cell receptor beta chain. The antigen it binds to is not known. Per-base quality was not reported, and no clone a single base away is much larger than it. V and J are trimmed by 3 bases and 6 bases, and the gene matches miss 7 bases of the junction. Per the germline V gene (reference sequence), LNHDA is the CDR1 and SQIVND is the CDR2. Spanning cysteine to phenylalanine, the CDR3 consists of 14 amino acids. Only the CDR3 DNA stays, 42 bases, in frame from base 1. This specimen comes from a study of cytomegalovirus exposure and HLA in healthy donors (dated by TCRdb to 2016 to 2017). Regarding the study in general: In an earlier analysis of several hundred of the donors, about 260 Gb of sequence data and some 100 million unique TCR beta sequences from about 180 million T cells were reported. An earlier analysis of approximately 640 of the donors applied high-throughput TCR beta sequencing to assess whether each TCR beta V gene segment acted as functional or pseudogenic. A later genetic analysis used genome-wide SNP genotypes for about 65% of the roughly 700 donors, treating that subset as a discovery cohort. Four to six DR-DQ haplotypes were handled as single units for association and clustering, since linkage in the cohort was strong. The study profiled the T cell repertoires of about 640 subjects by immunosequencing and related them to cytomegalovirus serostatus. About 280 gigabases of sequencing data and 70 million to 95 million unique TCR sequences made up an early release that covered nearly 650 HLA-typed donors. A later analysis re-examined previously published TCR beta repertoires from more than 600 donors and added high-resolution HLA genotyping to investigate patterns of TCR occurrence. Along with the approximately 650-subject first cohort, a separate validation cohort of some 130 different subjects was used. Both class I and class II loci were covered by HLA typing, at four-digit resolution. Of the roughly 400 genotyped donors, about 84% fell in the genetic ancestry cluster associated with self-reported Caucasian donors. All discovery cohort repertoires had been generated using a single sequencing platform. The study was designed to test whether signatures of past pathogen exposure could be identified by cataloging public T cell receptors. Donor age, sex, ethnicity and CMV serostatus were collected together with the repertoire data. The later analysis used no new phenotypic data to find candidate immune exposures, relying instead on TCR beta sequences and their occurrence across donors. The number of typed donors differed by locus: about 629-630 for A, B, C, DRB1 and DQB1; about 520 for DQA1; approximately 600 for DPA1; and some 470 for DPB1. Among around 400 genotyped donors of the cohort, an average of around 250,000 unique TCR beta nucleotide sequences was sequenced per donor, of which 15% to 20% were non-productive. High-throughput TCR immunosequencing, statistical association of individual TCRs with disease status, and machine learning were combined to predict cytomegalovirus infection status. The study at large found these results: Most CMV-associated TCR beta chains appeared to be HLA-restricted in a later analysis, and the HLA associations seemed to be driven largely by CMV exposure. According to the authors, the approach could potentially be generalized to other disease states and immunological phenotypes. Specific HLA alleles were associated with over 15,000 TCR beta sequences at a false discovery rate of 0.05 in a later analysis. When HLA alleles, especially DR and DQ, strongly co-occurred, attributing TCR associations to individual alleles was difficult. Across donors, most TCR sequences were observed very rarely, whereas some public TCRs were present in many individuals. Broadly in line with IMGT annotations, most TCR beta V segments showed up in productive rearrangements about 90% or about 30% of the time in an earlier analysis of under 700 of the donors. Correlated functional status among segregating V segments might be attributable to linkage disequilibrium, but an unknown experimental factor could not be ruled out. In both the original and validation cohorts, the classifier was reported to diagnose cytomegalovirus status with high specificity and sensitivity. A further reported finding was that TCR beta sequences accurately predicted the HLA-A and HLA-B alleles for most subjects in the first cohort. A cluster of highly shared sequence variants was judged likely to represent a technical artifact of the sequencing pipeline. The only immune exposure information available for the cohort was CMV serostatus. Sequencing depth was assumed to be roughly uniform across donors in the presence/absence analyses, though that assumption may not hold. According to a later analysis, TCR association rates differed among HLA loci, with DRB1 alleles showing the most associated TCRs and HLA-C alleles showing the fewest. Some IMGT-functional V segments, including TRBV6-2 and TRBV6-3, could not be told apart with the 87-base-pair reads, so those segments were excluded. In a later analysis, HLA-associated TCR beta chains showed more clonal expansion and lower generation probabilities than non-associated chains that were equally common. According to a later genetic analysis, donors in an Asian-associated ancestry cluster had fewer N-insertions in productive TCRs than the approximately 650-donor mean. A later genetic analysis associated a missense DCLRE1C variant with V-gene and J-gene trimming of TCR beta chains, and an independent cohort replicated the association. This cohort had only TCR beta chains sequenced, and the lack of alpha or paired-chain data limited which features could be detected. In the study, around 160 TCR beta chains were listed as associated with cytomegalovirus. According to a later analysis, parvovirus B19, influenza, CMV and Epstein-Barr virus appeared linked to several top co-occurrence clusters. HLA typing was unavailable for some donors at each locus, so association tests used only the typed subset. In vitro tests confirmed that a few of the cytomegalovirus-associated TCR beta chains recognize cytomegalovirus antigens. The earlier analysis of a few hundred of the donors excluded some 15 rarely observed V segments, including chromosome 9 orphons, because counts were too low.

Receptor libraries were prepared by the immunoSEQ multiplex PCR assay. The multiplex PCR relied on a mix of 60 forward primers for TCR Vbeta segments and 13 reverse primers for TCR Jbeta segments. A multiplex PCR assay on genomic DNA amplified the CDR3 region of rearranged TCR beta genes. The Illumina HiSeq System was used to sequence the amplified TCR beta libraries as 87-base-pair reads. As for the original processing: A later analysis tallied around 87 million unique TCR beta chains across the 610 or so repertoires, and roughly 11 million of those chains were shared by two or more donors. Raw reads were error-corrected and collapsed into unique sequences by a nearest-neighbor algorithm in which closely related sequences were merged to remove PCR and sequencing errors. To assign V, D and J gene segments, CDR3 sequences were aligned to IMGT reference sequences. For a sequence to be retained, a match of at least six nucleotides to both a V gene segment and a J gene segment was required. A rearrangement was called productive if the CDR3 had no stop codons and remained in frame with V and J, and every other rearrangement was called non-productive. Following IMGT convention, CDR3 was defined as the stretch from the second conserved V-encoded cysteine to the conserved J-encoded phenylalanine. Sequences without an unambiguous match to a single V gene segment were excluded from the earlier analysis of about 600 of the donors. In an earlier analysis of roughly 500 of the donors, V segments were called functional above 56.7% productive rearrangements and were called segregating when the between-donor standard deviation exceeded 5%. A statistical classification framework was built to diagnose cytomegalovirus status from the catalog of TCR beta chain sequences. In a later analysis, TCR nucleotide sequences were compared against IMGT/GENE-DB human TR gene sequences so that V and J genes could be assigned. A later analysis assigned CDR3 sequences and most-parsimonious VDJ recombination scenarios with the TCRdist pipeline. In a later analysis, each TCR beta chain was defined by its CDR3 amino acid sequence together with its V-gene family, and reads lacking a unique V-gene family were excluded. In a later analysis, nearly 600 highly shared, low-generation-probability nucleotide sequences were removed to address suspected cross-contamination and a sequencing artifact. In a later analysis, a clonal expansion index was calculated for each public chain from normalized within-repertoire ranks of inferred template counts. In a later analysis, generation probabilities were computed with a VDJ recombination model fitted to out-of-frame rearrangements, and the resulting probabilities were checked against IGoR. A later analysis scored TCR-TCR, TCR-HLA and TCR-CMV co-occurrence with hypergeometric tests, applying a repertoire-size bias correction to TCR pairs. A later analysis estimated false discovery rates by permuting HLA or CMV assignments 20 times. In a later analysis, co-occurring TCRs were grouped with DBSCAN, and TCRdist sequence similarity was added when clustering was performed within HLA-allele-positive subsets. For co-occurrence clustering, repertoires with fewer than 30,000 or more than 120,000 public chains were excluded, along with several repertoires with anomalous nucleotide sharing. Held by TCRdb, this immuneACCESS table contains in-frame sequences only and omits some clones. Under half of the omission traces to an unresolved V gene where checked; the cause of the rest is unknown. The DNA gave D and trimming, while V, J and clone size come from that table. Within this sample are under 200,000 clones, with around 75% of them counted one time only. The ten largest account for approximately 0.36% of the sample.

The cohort comprised more than 550 healthy bone marrow donors. At the time of sampling, all cohort members were nominally healthy, though unrecorded immune exposures were likely present. The donor tested CMV seropositive, placing the donor among the approximately 290 seropositive members of the cohort. Every donor gave a peripheral blood sample, and the peripheral blood mononuclear cells from that sample were used for TCR beta sequencing. The Qiagen DNeasy Blood Extraction Kit was used to extract genomic DNA from the blood cell samples. Sequenced material: PBMCs. The V and J genes are TRBV19 and TRBJ1-1, and 7 bases in between align with TRBD1. The TCR originated in a male donor in good health and CMV-seropositive. In nucleotide form, the sequence is TGTGCCAGTAGTATTGGGGACAGTCGATCTGAAGCTTTCTTT. This encodes CASSIGDSRSEAFF.